This T cell receptor beta chain was captured by sequencing in a study of blood T cell repertoires in COVID-19. Turning to the study itself: The United States, Italy and Spain provided the acute and convalescent COVID-19 samples. T cells, B-cell-depleted T cells, or PBMCs supplied cDNA or gDNA.

Per the original methods: Cell counts per sample came from amplifying reference gene primers. Repertoires were generated with immunoSEQ multiplex PCR, while TCRdb's copy carries only in-frame clones and drops some. The V and J calls and clone size come from that table; D and trimming were worked out from the DNA. The sample lists 300,000 to 450,000 clones, around 84% occurring once. CDR1 is MNHNS and CDR2 is SASEGT in the germline V gene. V shed 2 bases, J shed 5 bases, and the junction held 11 bases outside the gene matches. This CDR3 region has 18 residues. The source of this sequence is a woman aged 18-35 years with acute or convalescent COVID-19. This sequence joins TRBV6-1 and TRBJ2-2, with 10 bases that match TRBD1. Sequenced sample: peripheral blood. The CDR3 region has the DNA TGTGCCAGCAGTGAAAATGACAGGGGGCGCTTTGGGACCGGGGAGCTGTTTTTT. This translates into CASSENDRGRFGTGELFF.